Listed below are T cell receptor beta chains from one sample, sequenced in a study of vaccination and CD4 T cells after COVID-19. TCRdb reprocessed the PCR reads via MiXCR and lists one record per CDR3 protein. The data hold under 4,000 distinct CDR3 sequences, with roughly 17% observed a single time. These TCRs' antigens remain unknown. The sample was CD4+ T cells from blood, cultured in vitro. The source of these receptors is a human donor who had recovered from COVID-19. Both conserved end residues are part of each CDR3. The D gene is left open where the match is weak. Not every row has a clone size; where given, it reads once, few, many or a size class.

>TRBV20-1|TRBJ2-3|.|TRBD2
CSARPSGGPTDTQYF
TGCAGTGCTAGACCGAGCGGGGGACCCACAGATACGCAGTATTTT
>TRBV4-1|TRBJ2-3|.|.
CASSQDLALTDTQYF
TGCGCCAGCAGCCAAGATTTGGCCCTCACAGATACGCAGTATTTT
>TRBV7-2|TRBJ2-7|.|.
CASSLKGTNLYEQYF
TGTGCCAGCAGCTTGAAAGGGACGAACCTCTACGAGCAGTACTTC
>TRBV6-1|TRBJ1-1|.|.
CASSEARNSPHTEALF
TGTGCCAGCAGTGAAGCGCGCAACTCCCCCCATACTGAAGCTCTCTTT
>TRBV27|TRBJ1-2|medium-sized|.
CASSFGPNYGYTF
TGTGCCAGCAGTTTCGGGCCAAACTATGGCTACACCTTC
>TRBV12-3/TRBV12-4|TRBJ2-5|.|TRBD2
CASSAGTTSETQYF
TGTGCCAGCAGTGCCGGGACTACCTCGGAGACCCAGTACTTC
>TRBV9|TRBJ2-5|few|.
CASSVALRDSQETQYF
TGTGCCAGCAGCGTTGCCTTGCGGGACTCCCAAGAGACCCAGTACTTC
>TRBV12-3/TRBV12-4|TRBJ1-6|few|.
CASSSLVDSPLHF
TGTGCCAGCAGTTCCTTAGTCGATTCACCCCTCCACTTT
>TRBV20-1|TRBJ2-7|few|TRBD2
CSASLAGGSSYEQYF
TGCAGTGCTTCCCTAGCGGGGGGGAGCTCCTACGAGCAGTACTTC
>TRBV19|TRBJ1-1|.|.
CASSGLTGTLRAFF
TGTGCCAGTAGTGGATTAACCGGGACGTTAAGAGCTTTCTTT
>TRBV7-9|TRBJ1-4|.|TRBD1
CASSLDRGRNERLFF
TGTGCCAGCAGCTTAGACAGGGGGCGTAATGAAAGACTGTTTTTT
>TRBV5-5|TRBJ1-1|few|.
CASSSRGDSAEAFF
TGTGCCAGCAGCTCCCGAGGGGACTCAGCTGAAGCTTTCTTT
>TRBV6-5|TRBJ1-2|few|TRBD1
CASSSSGQGANYGYTF
TGTGCCAGCAGTTCTTCCGGGCAGGGGGCTAACTATGGCTACACCTTC
>TRBV18|TRBJ1-1|few|.
CASSPTAMNTEAFF
TGTGCCAGCTCACCGACAGCTATGAACACTGAAGCTTTCTTT
>TRBV20-1|TRBJ1-4|.|.
CSARAGPTNEKLFF
TGCAGTGCTAGAGCGGGGCCAACTAATGAAAAACTGTTTTTT
>TRBV2|TRBJ2-7|.|.
CASRRTDNSYEQYF
TGTGCCAGCAGAAGGACAGATAACTCCTACGAGCAGTACTTC
>TRBV19|TRBJ1-2|medium-sized|TRBD1
CASSTHSAQGQGDGYTF
TGTGCCAGTAGTACCCACTCTGCACAGGGACAGGGGGATGGCTACACCTTC
>TRBV5-1|TRBJ1-1|.|TRBD1
CASSPGTGGMNTEAFF
TGCGCCAGCAGCCCTGGGACAGGGGGGATGAACACTGAAGCTTTCTTT
>TRBV7-9|TRBJ1-1|few|.
CASSLEGNTEAFF
TGTGCCAGCAGCTTAGAAGGGAACACTGAAGCTTTCTTT
>TRBV11-2|TRBJ2-5|.|.
CASSLVGPGETQYF
TGTGCCAGCAGCTTAGTAGGGCCCGGGGAGACCCAGTACTTC
>TRBV20-1|TRBJ2-3|few|.
CSARDRRGWTDTQYF
TGCAGTGCTAGAGATCGAAGGGGGTGGACAGATACGCAGTATTTT
>TRBV20-1|TRBJ2-3|.|TRBD2
CSATKILADTQYF
TGCAGTGCTACTAAAATACTAGCGGATACGCAGTATTTT
>TRBV10-2|TRBJ2-3|medium-sized|TRBD2
CASSSGLAGGHITDTQYF
TGCGCCAGCAGCTCGGGACTAGCGGGGGGGCATATAACAGATACGCAGTATTTT
>TRBV12-3/TRBV12-4|TRBJ2-7|.|.
CASSERDGGEQYF
TGTGCCAGCAGTGAGAGGGATGGTGGGGAGCAGTACTTC
>TRBV12-3/TRBV12-4|TRBJ2-7|few|TRBD1
CASSLRTGGNYEQYF
TGTGCCAGCAGTCTTCGGACAGGGGGGAACTACGAGCAGTACTTC
>TRBV6-4|TRBJ2-1|medium-sized|.
CASSASSASLNEQFF
TGTGCCAGCAGTGCCTCATCGGCGAGCCTGAATGAGCAGTTCTTC
>TRBV28|TRBJ2-7|.|.
CASSFSSSYEQYF
TGTGCCAGCAGTTTTTCGAGCTCCTACGAGCAGTACTTC
>TRBV19|TRBJ2-2|large|.
CASSIEGDTNTGELFF
TGTGCCAGTAGTATAGAGGGAGATACGAACACCGGGGAGCTGTTTTTT
>TRBV7-7|TRBJ2-1|.|TRBD2
CASSLGVAGVNEQFF
TGTGCTAGCAGCTTGGGGGTAGCGGGGGTCAATGAGCAGTTCTTC
>TRBV2|TRBJ2-3|few|.
CASRTLASGTDTQYF
TGTGCCAGCAGGACGTTGGCCTCTGGCACAGATACGCAGTATTTT
>TRBV15|TRBJ1-1|medium-sized|.
CATSRDRRGTEAFF
TGTGCCACCAGCAGAGATAGGAGGGGCACTGAAGCTTTCTTT
>TRBV7-9|TRBJ1-2|.|.
CASSLQDNYGYTF
TGTGCCAGCAGCTTACAGGATAACTATGGCTACACCTTC